The subject of this entry is one TCR beta chain. The same CDR3 can be traced to other DNA sequences in this sample. V shed 2 bases and J shed 4 bases, with 5 bases lying between them. The CDR3 is 12 residues long. Germline V gives CDR1 MNHNY, CDR2 SVGAGI (reference sequence). Authors' analysis steps: Filtering was not the same, since immunoSEQ gave junction-only sequences without quality scores. Repertoires were generated with immunoSEQ multiplex PCR, while TCRdb's copy carries only in-frame clones and drops some. V and J calls plus clone size are reproduced from that table; the DNA served to infer D and trimming. The sample includes about 1 million clones, about 76% seen only once; the top ten take about 1.4%. The data derive from a study of shared clonotypes between healthy human individuals.

Sequencing was done on a sample of memory CD4+ T cells sorted from blood. Subset defined: CD45RA-negative fraction. This clonotype was obtained from a man between 18 and 35 years old in good health. V gene TRBV6-6 combines with J gene TRBJ1-2; D call uncertain. The CDR3 DNA reads as TGTGCCAGCAGTTACACACCCTATGGCTACACCTTC. It translates to CASSYTPYGYTF.